One and the same sample provided the 28 T cell receptor beta chains below, sequenced in a study of blood T cells in healthy people across ages. Through a sample-barcoded 5' primer and a J-beta primer mix, a second PCR was run for about 6 to 12 cycles. TCRdb redid the calling of the 5' RACE reads with MiXCR, one entry per CDR3 protein. The sample consists of 550,000 to 800,000 distinct CDR3 sequences, roughly 21% of them appearing once. Sequenced sample: blood. These receptors all stem from a man aged 65 to 79 in good health.

V and J are TRBV5-1 and TRBJ2-7; TRBD1 matches at 8 bases. The V gene end was trimmed by 4 bases and the J gene end by 0 bases; junction bases not matched to a gene: 3. This CDR3 is 14 amino acids long. CDR1 is SGHRS and CDR2 is YFSETQ in the germline V gene. In DNA form, the CDR3 reads TGCGCCAGCAGCATGGGACAGGCCTCCTACGAGCAGTACTTC. Protein product: CASSMGQASYEQYF.

This clonotype was seen a handful of times. This chain connects TRBV6-5 to TRBJ2-1; D may be TRBD1 or TRBD2 (6 bases each). The DNA end favors TRBJ2-7, so the J call may be wrong. Germline V lookup: CDR1 MNHEY, CDR2 SVGAGI. The CDR3 has 14 residues. CDR3 amino acids: CATGGGSISYEQYF. The DNA for the CDR3 is TGTGCCACCGGAGGGGGGAGTATCTCCTACGAGCAGTACTTC.

This clonotype was counted a few times. This sequence joins TRBV12-3 or TRBV12-4 and TRBJ1-1, with 9 bases lining up with TRBD1. The CDR3 sequence is 15 residues long. The ends lost 5 bases at V and 4 bases at J; junction bases unmatched: 8. CDR3 residues: CASSGTGGASTEAFF. CDR3 DNA sequence: TGTGCCAGCAGTGGAACAGGGGGCGCGTCCACTGAAGCTTTCTTT.

The J gene is TRBJ1-2, the V gene TRBV6-4; D remains ambiguous. The CDR3 contains 14 residues. Trimming shortened V by 4 bases and J by 4 bases, and 13 bases separated the two germline ends. Germline V gives CDR1 MRHNA, CDR2 SNTAGT. The CDR3 reads CASSAGPEGYGYTF. The DNA for the CDR3 is TGTGCCAGCAGTGCCGGCCCGGAGGGCTATGGCTACACCTTC.

This clonotype appeared many times. The rearrangement joins TRBV5-1 to TRBJ2-4; 7 bases match TRBD1. The V segment lost 6 bases and the J segment 1 base; nucleotides outside the gene matches: 1. There are 13 residues in the CDR3. CDR1 is SGHRS and CDR2 is YFSETQ in the germline V gene. This CDR3 reads CASTGQAKNIQYF. CDR3 DNA: TGCGCCAGCACGGGACAGGCCAAAAACATTCAGTACTTC.

V usage is TRBV25-1 and J usage is TRBJ1-2; D not resolved. Looked up from germline, CDR1 is MGHDK and CDR2 is SYGVNS. V was cut by 2 bases and J by 2 bases, with 6 bases left in between. This CDR3 is 13 amino acids long. The CDR3 protein is CASSEQRNYGYTF. Here the CDR3 DNA reads TGTGCCAGCAGTGAACAGCGAAACTATGGCTACACCTTC.

This clonotype was observed at least ten times. The J gene is TRBJ2-3, the V gene TRBV12-3 or TRBV12-4; 7 bases match TRBD2. Trimming took 3 bases from V and 3 from J; bases not matched to a gene: 6. The CDR3 runs to 15 residues. This CDR3 is CASSLGGLPTDTQYF. CDR3 DNA sequence: TGTGCCAGCAGTTTGGGGGGACTACCTACAGATACGCAGTATTTT.

This clonotype was seen more than once but under ten times. The chain employs TRBV7-2 and TRBJ2-7; TRBD1 might be the D (6 bases). Trimming took 4 bases from V and 2 from J, leaving 12 bases between them. CDR1 and CDR2 from the germline V gene are SGHTA and FQGNSA. This CDR3 comprises 14 residues. The CDR3 sequence: CASSSVTGTYEQYF. The CDR3 DNA sequence: TGTGCCAGCAGCTCCGTGACAGGTACCTACGAGCAGTACTTC.

The chain couples TRBV2 to TRBJ2-1; 7 bases agree with TRBD2. Germline V CDR1 and CDR2: SNHLY, FYNNEI. V gave up 4 bases and J gave up 5 bases; unmatched junction bases: 8. This CDR3 region has 15 residues. The CDR3 here is CASSVGNGGNNEQFF. DNA for the CDR3: TGTGCCAGCAGTGTCGGTAACGGGGGGAACAATGAGCAGTTCTTC. The entire variable domain, with the rest obtained from reference TRBV2 and TRBJ2-1, is as follows: EPEVTQTPSHQVTQMGQEVILRCVPISNHLYFYWYRQILGQKVEFLVSFYNNEISEKSEIFDDQFSVERPDGSNFTLKIRSTKLEDSAMYFCASSVGNGGNNEQFFGPGTRLTVL.

In its sample, this clonotype was seen a few times. Since no conserved phenylalanine or tryptophan closes the CDR3, a read error is the likely cause. The chain is built from TRBV6-5 and TRBJ1-1, with a weak D call TRBD1 (6 bases). V was cut by 2 bases and J by 5 bases, with 15 bases left in between. The CDR3 totals 15 residues. The germline CDR1 and CDR2 sequences are MNHEY and SVGAGI. CDR3 nucleotides: TGTGCCAGCAGTTACCATCGCGGGGGCGGGACTGAAGCTTTCTCT. Translated: CASSYHRGGGTEAFS.

The sample holds a few counts of this clonotype. V is TRBV28 and J is TRBJ2-4; D is perhaps TRBD2 (6 bases). V dropped 7 bases and J dropped 3 bases, with 16 bases sitting between them. Germline CDR1 reads MDHEN; CDR2 reads SYDVKM. CDR3 length: 15 residues. The CDR3, as DNA: TGTGCCAGCACTCAGTCCGTGGAGGGCAAAAACATTCAGTACTTC. Translated: CASTQSVEGKNIQYF.

In the case of this clonotype: This sequence may be a read error, since a much larger clone differs from it by one base. The CDR3 coding sequence is TGTGCCAGCAGCGCTCGGGTGCAGAACACTGGAGCTTTCTTT. Encoded protein: CASSARVQNTGAFF. V usage is TRBV5-6 and J usage is TRBJ1-1; unclear D gene. Germline CDR1 and CDR2: SGHDT and YYEEEE. This CDR3 spans 14 amino acids. The whole variable domain, remainder taken from reference TRBV5-6 and TRBJ1-1, is DAGVTQSPTHLIKTRGQQVTLRCSPKSGHDTVSWYQQALGQGPQFIFQYYEEEERQRGNFPDRFSGHQFPNYSSELNVNALLLGDSALYLCASSARVQNTGAFFGQGTRLTVV.

About this clonotype: A much larger clonotype is one base distant, so this may be a read error. The genes are TRBV11-3 and TRBJ2-3; 7 bases line up with TRBD2. The CDR3 runs to 15 residues. CDR1 is SGHNT, CDR2 YENEEA, per germline. The CDR3 DNA reads TGTGCCAGCAGCTTAGGCGGGAGAAGCACAGATACGGAGTATTTT. As protein: CASSLGGRSTDTEYF.

The chain carries TRBV12-3 or TRBV12-4 and TRBJ2-5; D uncertain. The J call is uncertain, as TRBJ2-7 better fits the DNA end. The CDR3 sequence is 13 residues long. DNA of the CDR3: TGTGCCAGCAGTATACAAAGCTCCTACGAGCAGTACTTC. Amino acid sequence: CASSIQSSYEQYF.

The gene calls are TRBV7-9 and TRBJ1-2; D perhaps matches TRBD1 (6 bases). CDR1 is SEHNR, CDR2 FQNEAQ, per germline (reference sequence). Trimming removed 5 bases at V and 8 bases at J, with 18 bases between. CDR3 length: 14 amino acids. The CDR3, as DNA: TGTGCCAGCAGCCCACATTCGGCAGGGGTGGGCTACACCTTC. Protein product: CASSPHSAGVGYTF.

This clonotype was found a few times. This sequence joins TRBV5-1 and TRBJ1-1, with TRBD1 matching over 10 bases. The germline gives CDR1 SGHRS, CDR2 YFSETQ. The CDR3 loop spans 14 amino acids. Trimming removed 3 bases from V and 3 bases from J; junction bases left unmatched: 2. The CDR3 is CASSSGTGDTEAFF. The CDR3 DNA follows: TGCGCCAGCAGCTCCGGGACAGGGGACACTGAAGCTTTCTTT.

This clonotype was detected only a few times. The chain uses TRBV6-2 or TRBV6-3 and TRBJ1-4; no clear D. Germline V gene lookup returns CDR1 MNHEY and CDR2 SVGEGT. This CDR3 comprises 15 residues. Trimming stripped 2 bases from V and 6 bases from J, with 13 bases between. The CDR3 DNA sequence: TGTGCCAGCAGTTACCCCGGCCGGGGTCATGAAAAACTGTTTTTT. Translation gives CASSYPGRGHEKLFF.

This clonotype was seen a few times. The rearrangement uses TRBV20-1 and TRBJ2-1; D not certain. V lost 4 bases, J lost 9 bases, and 16 bases lay in between. Looked up from germline, CDR1 is DFQATT and CDR2 is SNEGSKA (reference sequence). The CDR3 has 13 amino acids. The CDR3 region has the DNA TGCAGTGCTACCATTTGGGGTGGGCTTGAGCAGTTCTTC. As protein: CSATIWGGLEQFF.

This chain joins TRBV29-1 and TRBJ1-4; D is ambiguous. In germline, CDR1 is SQVTM, CDR2 ANQGSEA. V was clipped by 5 bases and J by 7 bases, with 11 bases between them. The CDR3 runs to 12 residues. This CDR3 is CSVTEGGEKLFF. In DNA, the CDR3 is TGCAGCGTTACGGAGGGTGGTGAAAAACTGTTTTTT.

This clonotype was counted between two and nine times. A read error may produce the germline difference seen at one junction end. The V call is TRBV5-1, the J call TRBJ2-5; 14 bases are shared with TRBD2. Looked up from germline, CDR1 is SGHRS and CDR2 is YFSETQ. The CDR3 is 15 amino acids. The CDR3 DNA follows: TGCGCCAGCAGCCCGGGACTAGCGGGAGTATCTGAGCAGCTCTTC. As protein: CASSPGLAGVSEQLF.

This clonotype was observed a few times. One end of the junction varies from germline; a read error may be responsible. The rearrangement joins TRBV20-1 to TRBJ2-1; 9 nucleotides agree with TRBD2. There are 14 residues in the CDR3. Germline-derived CDR1 and CDR2 are DFQATT and SNEGSKA (reference sequence). The CDR3 nucleotides read TGCAGTGCTAGGGGCGGGAGGGCCTTAGAGACCCAGTGCTTC. Its protein product is CSARGGRALETQCF.

A few counts support this clonotype. The CDR3 DNA is TGTGCCAGCAGCCCAAGTTTTAGCGGGAGCGGGGGTGAGCAGTTCTTC. Translation gives CASSPSFSGSGGEQFF. The chain recombines TRBV9 with TRBJ2-1; 9 bases line up with TRBD2. There are 16 residues in the CDR3. Losses at the gene ends were 4 bases for V and 9 bases for J; bases not matched to a gene: 14. CDR1 SGDLS and CDR2 YYNGEE come from the germline V gene. Using reference TRBV9 and TRBJ2-1 for the parts outside the CDR3, the full variable domain is DSGVTQTPKHLITATGQRVTLRCSPRSGDLSVYWYQQSLDQGLQFLIQYYNGEERAKGNILERFSAQQFPDLHSELNLSSLELGDSALYFCASSPSFSGSGGEQFFGPGTRLTVL.

The J gene is TRBJ2-5, the V gene TRBV11-2, with a possible D match to TRBD1 (6 bases). Per germline, CDR1 SGHAT and CDR2 FQNNGV. The CDR3 covers 14 residues. V was cut by 0 bases and J by 7 bases, with 12 bases left in between. DNA of the CDR3: TGTGCCAGCAGCTTAGAAGGACAGATTGGGACCCAGTACTTC. Its translation is CASSLEGQIGTQYF.

This clonotype was seen repeatedly, ten times or more. V and J are TRBV20-1 and TRBJ2-1; 8 bases agree with TRBD2. Germline values: CDR1 DFQATT, CDR2 SNEGSKA (reference sequence). The V segment lost 4 bases and the J segment 9 bases; nucleotides outside the gene matches: 11. The CDR3 covers 14 residues. The CDR3 is CSATGSGSGSEQFF. CDR3 bases: TGCAGTGCTACCGGAAGCGGGAGCGGTAGTGAGCAGTTCTTC.

The V and J genes are TRBV10-3 and TRBJ2-5; unclear D gene. V was cut by 2 bases and J by 5 bases, with 6 bases left in between. CDR1 is ENHRY and CDR2 is SYGVKD in the germline V gene. The CDR3 is made up of 12 amino acids. CDR3: CAISEQRETQYF. The CDR3 coding sequence is TGTGCCATCAGTGAGCAACGGGAGACCCAGTACTTC.

The gene calls are TRBV6-6 and TRBJ2-5, with TRBD1 matching over 7 bases. V lost 11 bases and J lost 4; bases outside the gene matches: 10. CDR3 length: 13 amino acids. CDR1 and CDR2 from the germline V gene are MNHNY and SVGAGI (reference sequence). The CDR3 here is CAGKGGLGETQYF. The CDR3 DNA follows: TGTGCCGGCAAAGGGGGCCTAGGAGAGACCCAGTACTTC.

This clonotype was found a few times. J is TRBJ2-5 and V is TRBV6-5; possibly TRBD1 for D (6 bases). The J call is uncertain, as TRBJ2-1 better fits the DNA end. The V gene's germline CDR1 is MNHEY and CDR2 SVGAGI. CDR3 length: 13 amino acids. The CDR3 DNA follows: TGTGCCAGCAGGGCTACAGGGAGCAATGAGCAGTTCTTC. Translating it yields CASRATGSNEQFF.

This clonotype has a handful of counts. This chain joins TRBV5-6 and TRBJ2-1, with TRBD2 identical over 8 bases. There are 14 residues in the CDR3. The germline CDR1 and CDR2 sequences are SGHDT and YYEEEE. V dropped 4 bases and J dropped 6; count of bases not matched to a gene: 6. The DNA for the CDR3 is TGTGCCAGCAGCCCGAGCGGGAGTGGCAATGAGCAGTTCTTC. Its translation is CASSPSGSGNEQFF. The whole variable domain, remainder taken from reference TRBV5-6 and TRBJ2-1, is DAGVTQSPTHLIKTRGQQVTLRCSPKSGHDTVSWYQQALGQGPQFIFQYYEEEERQRGNFPDRFSGHQFPNYSSELNVNALLLGDSALYLCASSPSGSGNEQFFGPGTRLTVL.